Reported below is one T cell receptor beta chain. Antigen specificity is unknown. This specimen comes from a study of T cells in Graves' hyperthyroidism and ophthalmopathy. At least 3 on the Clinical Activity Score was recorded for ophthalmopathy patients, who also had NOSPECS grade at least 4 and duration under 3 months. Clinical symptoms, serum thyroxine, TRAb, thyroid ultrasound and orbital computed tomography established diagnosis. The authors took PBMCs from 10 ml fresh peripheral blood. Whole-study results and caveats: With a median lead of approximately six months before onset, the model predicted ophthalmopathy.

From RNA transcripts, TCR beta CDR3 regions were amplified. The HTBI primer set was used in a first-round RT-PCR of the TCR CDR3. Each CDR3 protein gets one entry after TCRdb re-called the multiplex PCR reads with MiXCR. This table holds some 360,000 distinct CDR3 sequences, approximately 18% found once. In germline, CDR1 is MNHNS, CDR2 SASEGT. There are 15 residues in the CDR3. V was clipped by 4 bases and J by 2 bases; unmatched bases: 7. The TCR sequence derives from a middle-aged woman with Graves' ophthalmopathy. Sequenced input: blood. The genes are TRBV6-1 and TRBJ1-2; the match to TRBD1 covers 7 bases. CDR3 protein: CASSAGTVSNYGYTF. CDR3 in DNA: TGTGCCAGCAGTGCAGGGACAGTTTCGAACTATGGCTACACCTTC.